This paragraph reports one T cell receptor beta chain. The data originate from a study of blood T cell repertoires in COVID-19. Turning to the study itself: PBMCs, B-cell-depleted T cells, or T cells were the source of the cDNA or gDNA that made up the material.

Source study methods: By means of reference gene primer amplification, nucleated cell counts were estimated. TCRdb's table, derived via immunoSEQ multiplex PCR, lists solely in-frame clones and lacks some. V and J calls and clone size follow that table, whereas D and trimming were derived from the DNA. This sample has some 80,000 clones; approximately 87% occur once, and the top ten carry approximately 2.5%. The receptor was derived from a human donor in a cohort sampled during active COVID-19. Input material: peripheral blood.

This chain's CDR3 is CASSPGITGGYGYTF. The CDR3 DNA follows: TGCGCCAGCAGCCCTGGAATCACGGGGGGCTATGGCTACACCTTC. This sequence joins TRBV4-1 and TRBJ1-2; tentatively, D is TRBD1 (5 bases). V was pared by 4 bases and J by 4 bases, with 16 bases between. CDR1 and CDR2 (germline): MGHRA, YSYEKL. This CDR3 has 15 residues.